This T cell receptor beta chain was observed in a study of T cells in localized non-small cell lung cancer. Study results and limitations: The greatest T cell clonality was found in uninvolved adjacent lung (higher than in tumor). Appearances in adjacent lung were noted for a median 57 of the top 100 tumor clones.

CDR3 length: 15 residues. V was shortened by 5 bases and J by 3 bases, with 11 bases between the two germline ends. From germline, CDR1 is MNHNS and CDR2 SASEGT. Some clones are missing from TCRdb's copy, which holds only in-frame ones; the method was immunoSEQ multiplex PCR. The sample lists about 21,000 clones; roughly 84% were seen once. As regards this clone: Its target is not known.

The input for sequencing was PBMCs, taken before any cancer treatment. This clonotype originated in a woman between 40 and 69 years old with stage II squamous cell lung carcinoma. The genes are TRBV6-1 and TRBJ2-6; TRBD1 might be the D (5 bases). Written as DNA, the CDR3 is TGTGCCAGCAGTCTTAGGGGCTTTGGGGCCAACGTCCTGACTTTC. This sequence encodes CASSLRGFGANVLTF.